Listed below are T cell receptor beta chains from one sample, sequenced in a study of identical twins. TCRdb itself ran the 5' RACE reads through MiXCR, one entry per CDR3 protein. The data show hundreds of thousands of distinct CDR3 sequences, more than 13% seen once. Material: memory (CD45RO+) T cells sorted from blood. The receptors shown here come from a woman younger than 30 in good health. The CDR3 runs from the conserved cysteine through the conserved F or W. A D gene is named only where the DNA matches it firmly. Clone size is given for some rows only: seen once, a few or many times, or a class if the clone is expanded.

CDR3 protein: CASSPPDLATNNEQFF
CDR3 DNA: TGTGCCAGCTCACCACCGGACCTGGCGACCAACAATGAGCAGTTCTTC
clone size: many
V gene: TRBV18
J gene: TRBJ2-1
D gene: .

CDR3 protein: CASSGNLYEQYF
CDR3 DNA: TGTGCCAGCAGTGGTAACTTATACGAGCAGTACTTC
clone size: .
V gene: TRBV25-1
J gene: TRBJ2-7
D gene: .

CDR3 protein: CASSFGTGVGYGYTF
CDR3 DNA: TGCGCCAGCAGCTTTGGGACAGGGGTTGGCTATGGCTACACCTTC
clone size: many
V gene: TRBV5-1
J gene: TRBJ1-2
D gene: TRBD1

CDR3 protein: CASRFRTGRDEQYF
CDR3 DNA: TGTGCCAGCAGATTCAGGACAGGGAGGGACGAGCAGTACTTC
clone size: few
V gene: TRBV6-1
J gene: TRBJ2-7
D gene: .

CDR3 protein: CASSLVTSLNTEAFF
CDR3 DNA: TGTGCCAGCAGCTTAGTCACCAGTCTGAACACTGAAGCTTTCTTT
clone size: many
V gene: TRBV7-2
J gene: TRBJ1-1
D gene: .

CDR3 protein: CSVGSDINIAISPQHF
CDR3 DNA: TGCAGCGTTGGATCCGACATCAATATAGCAATCAGCCCCCAGCATTTT
clone size: .
V gene: TRBV29-1
J gene: TRBJ1-5
D gene: .

CDR3 protein: CASSLGGGRGKLFF
CDR3 DNA: TGTGCCAGCAGCTTAGGCGGAGGGAGGGGAAAACTGTTTTTT
clone size: .
V gene: TRBV7-9
J gene: TRBJ1-4
D gene: .

CDR3 protein: CSANPLRGEQETQYF
CDR3 DNA: TGCAGTGCTAACCCCCTCCGGGGGGAGCAAGAGACCCAGTACTTC
clone size: many
V gene: TRBV20-1
J gene: TRBJ2-5
D gene: TRBD2

CDR3 protein: CATSRDKGLGVEQYF
CDR3 DNA: TGTGCCACCAGCAGAGATAAGGGTCTGGGGGTCGAGCAGTACTTC
clone size: few
V gene: TRBV15
J gene: TRBJ2-7
D gene: .

CDR3 protein: CASGQTGELFF
CDR3 DNA: TGTGCCAGCGGGCAGACCGGGGAGCTGTTTTTT
clone size: .
V gene: TRBV2
J gene: TRBJ2-2
D gene: .

CDR3 protein: CASSLSQREQYF
CDR3 DNA: TGCGCCAGCAGCTTGTCCCAACGCGAGCAGTACTTC
clone size: many
V gene: TRBV5-1
J gene: TRBJ2-7
D gene: .